Shown below are 31 T cell receptor beta chains from a single sample sequenced in a study of T cell responses to AZD1222 COVID-19 vaccine. The repertoire was sequenced with immunoSEQ multiplex PCR; TCRdb's copy has only in-frame clones and lacks some. The sample has approximately 98,000 clones; roughly 84% are singletons. Sequencing was performed on peripheral blood, taken on day 0 of AZD1222 vaccination. The receptor source for this set is an adult in good health.

J is TRBJ1-4 and V is TRBV7-9; a weak D match, TRBD1 (5 bases). Germline CDR1 and CDR2: SEHNR and FQNEAQ (reference sequence). V was clipped by 0 bases and J by 8 bases, with 10 bases between them. The CDR3 runs 14 residues. The DNA for the CDR3 is TGTGCCAGCAGCTTAGCCGGGGGTGACGAAAAACTGTTTTTT. It encodes CASSLAGGDEKLFF. Based on the CDR3 plus reference TRBV7-9 and TRBJ1-4, the full variable domain is DTGVSQNPRHKITKRGQNVTFRCDPISEHNRLYWYRQTLGQGPEFLTYFQNEAQLEKSRLLSDRFSAERPKGSFSTLEIQRTEQGDSAMYLCASSLAGGDEKLFFGSGTQLSVL.

The chain links TRBV29-1 to TRBJ2-6; TRBD1 agrees at 7 bases. Trimming removed 5 bases from V and 2 bases from J; junction bases left unmatched: 6. This CDR3 region has 15 residues. CDR1 SQVTM and CDR2 ANQGSEA come from the germline V gene. CDR3 bases: TGCAGCGTTCCTCCTACAGGGGCTGGGGCCAACGTCCTGACTTTC. Protein product: CSVPPTGAGANVLTF.

This clone has just a few counts. The chain has TRBV12-3 or TRBV12-4 and TRBJ1-2, with TRBD1 as a possible D gene (5 bases). V lost 6 bases and J 6 bases, leaving 14 bases between the germline ends. The CDR3 runs to 13 residues. The CDR3 loop reads CASRTTQVDGYTF. The CDR3 DNA reads as TGTGCCAGCAGGACGACACAGGTGGATGGCTACACCTTC.

V usage is TRBV12-2 and J usage is TRBJ2-1; TRBD2 is the table's D call and was not checked against the DNA. TRBV12-2 is tagged as a pseudogene. CDR3 length equals 15 residues. CDR3 residues: CASRSLCRFYNEQFF. The DNA of the CDR3 is TGTGCAAGTCGGAGCCTATGTAGATTTTACAATGAGCAGTTCTTC.

This clone is a singleton in its sample. This chain connects TRBV29-1 to TRBJ1-1; a possible D gene is TRBD1 (5 bases). Per germline, CDR1 SQVTM and CDR2 ANQGSEA. This CDR3 contains 17 residues. With 4 bases removed from V and 5 bases from J, the gap between germline ends came to 26 bases. The CDR3 here is CSVGILGLDTAGTEAFF. CDR3 DNA: TGCAGCGTTGGAATACTGGGATTGGACACCGCGGGAACTGAAGCTTTCTTT.

This chain connects TRBV5-1 to TRBJ2-2, with 9 bases fitting TRBD1. The germline V gene encodes CDR1 SGHRS and CDR2 YFSETQ. CDR3 length equals 15 residues. Trimming took 4 bases from V and 3 from J; bases not matched to a gene: 4. CDR3 DNA: TGCGCCAGCAGCCAGGGACAGGGTGACACCGGGGAGCTGTTTTTT. As protein: CASSQGQGDTGELFF.

The chain employs TRBV19 and TRBJ1-1; 8 bases are a match to TRBD1. The V and J ends lost 8 bases and 3 bases, in that order; junction bases with no gene match: 5. Germline CDR1 and CDR2: LNHDA and SQIVND (reference sequence). The CDR3 covers 13 residues. CDR3 nucleotide sequence: TGTGCCAGTGTACAGGGGGTTCACACTGAAGCTTTCTTT. This translates into CASVQGVHTEAFF.

V usage is TRBV30 and J usage is TRBJ1-1, with D possibly TRBD1 on 6 matching bases. CDR1 and CDR2 (germline): GTSNPN, SVGIG (reference sequence). The germline V and J ends were trimmed by 4 bases and 10 bases, with 13 bases remaining between them. The CDR3 runs 11 residues. The CDR3 bases are TGTGCCTGGAACAGGGCCTTTAGAGCTTTCTTT. It translates to CAWNRAFRAFF.

A few counts support this clone. The chain is built from TRBV19 and TRBJ1-1, with 7 nucleotides matching TRBD1. CDR3 length equals 15 residues. Per germline, CDR1 LNHDA and CDR2 SQIVND (reference sequence). J was trimmed by 4 bases and V by 5 bases; bases with no gene match: 10. The chain's CDR3 is CASSLAGGMGTEAFF. The CDR3 region has the DNA TGTGCCAGTAGTCTCGCAGGGGGTATGGGCACTGAAGCTTTCTTT.

The J gene is TRBJ1-2, the V gene TRBV5-1; TRBD1 agrees at 9 bases. Germline CDR1 reads SGHRS; CDR2 reads YFSETQ. The CDR3 runs to 13 residues. The ends lost 4 bases at V and 8 bases at J; junction bases unmatched: 6. DNA of the CDR3: TGCGCCAGCAGCCTTAGGACAGGGGAAGGCTACACCTTC. This gives the protein CASSLRTGEGYTF.

The gene calls are TRBV6-5 and TRBJ2-5; TRBD2 matches 8 bases. The V gene's germline CDR1 is MNHEY and CDR2 SVGAGI. The CDR3 is 13 amino acids. Losses at the gene ends were 9 bases for V and 2 bases for J; bases not matched to a gene: 5. CDR3 loop: CASRRGEQETQYF. CDR3 sequence (DNA): TGTGCCAGTCGGCGGGGGGAGCAAGAGACCCAGTACTTC.

The chain has TRBV7-8 and TRBJ2-3; 7 positions match TRBD2. Germline CDR1 reads SGHVS; CDR2 reads FQNEAQ. CDR3 length equals 16 residues. V was pared by 10 bases and J by 0 bases, with 13 bases of the junction left unmatched. CDR3 protein: CATRQRRGSSTDTQYF. As DNA, the CDR3 is TGTGCCACCCGGCAAAGGCGGGGGTCTAGCACAGATACGCAGTATTTT.

This clone was seen once. This chain links TRBV6-2 or TRBV6-3 with TRBJ1-1; 10 bases map to TRBD1. V shed 4 bases, J shed 5 bases, and the junction held 7 bases outside the gene matches. The CDR3 has 15 amino acids. CDR1 is MNHEY and CDR2 is SVGEGT in the germline V gene. CDR3 region: CASSLGQGVRTEAFF. DNA of the CDR3: TGTGCCAGCAGTTTAGGACAGGGGGTGAGGACTGAAGCTTTCTTT.

This sequence joins TRBV10-3 and TRBJ2-7; 8 bases align to TRBD2. This CDR3 spans 11 amino acids. V lost 11 bases and J lost 6; bases outside the gene matches: 6. Germline V gives CDR1 ENHRY, CDR2 SYGVKD. The CDR3 loop is CAHRGGSEQYF. In nucleotides, the CDR3 is TGTGCCCACCGGGGGGGCTCCGAGCAGTACTTC.

The chain is built from TRBV11-2 and TRBJ1-6, with D possibly matching TRBD1 (5 bases). Trimming shortened V by 0 bases and J by 3 bases, and 18 bases separated the two germline ends. The CDR3 is made up of 19 amino acids. Germline assignment: CDR1 SGHAT and CDR2 FQNNGV. This CDR3 reads CASSLDESQGWDYNSPLHF. CDR3 DNA sequence: TGTGCCAGCAGCTTAGATGAATCCCAGGGATGGGACTATAATTCACCCCTCCACTTT.

The chain employs TRBV11-2 and TRBJ1-2; TRBD1 is a possible D gene (6 bases). CDR3 length: 14 amino acids. Trimming removed 5 bases from V and 4 bases from J, with 14 bases in between. CDR1 is SGHAT, CDR2 FQNNGV, per germline. CDR3 region: CASSHTGTFYGYTF. The CDR3 DNA reads TGTGCCAGCAGCCATACAGGGACCTTCTATGGCTACACCTTC.

The V call is TRBV28, the J call TRBJ2-5; no firm D call. CDR1 is MDHEN, CDR2 SYDVKM, per germline. V lost 3 bases to trimming and J lost 0 bases, with 11 bases between them. The CDR3 has 15 amino acids. The CDR3 spells CASSFSGRYQETQYF. The CDR3, as DNA: TGTGCCAGCAGTTTCAGTGGACGGTACCAAGAGACCCAGTACTTC.

V and J are TRBV13 and TRBJ2-2, with 11 nucleotides matching TRBD1. Germline CDR1 and CDR2: PRHDT and FYEKMQ (reference sequence). The CDR3 runs 17 residues. The junction had 5 bases not matched to a gene; V was cut back by 1 base and J by 4 bases. The CDR3 reads CASSLVPGQGGTGELFF. The CDR3 bases are TGTGCCAGCAGCTTAGTCCCGGGACAGGGGGGCACCGGGGAGCTGTTTTTT.

This chain uses TRBV29-1 with TRBJ1-1; TRBD1 aligns across 9 bases. J lost 0 bases, V lost 4 bases, and 6 bases had no gene match. The CDR3 extends over 15 amino acids. CDR1 SQVTM and CDR2 ANQGSEA come from the germline V gene. CDR3 bases: TGCAGCGTTGGGGGACAGGGTGGGATGAACACTGAAGCTTTCTTT. This encodes CSVGGQGGMNTEAFF.

The rearrangement uses TRBV14 and TRBJ1-1; D call uncertain. CDR1 SGHDN and CDR2 FVKESK come from the germline V gene. The length of the CDR3 is 16 residues. The V end lost 4 bases, the J end lost 3 bases, and 18 bases lay between the germline ends. DNA for the CDR3: TGTGCCAGCAGCCTCTTCCCGGCAGTCACATACACTGAAGCTTTCTTT. This translates into CASSLFPAVTYTEAFF.

The chain uses TRBV28 and TRBJ1-2; no reliable D call. Trimming took off 3 bases at V and 3 bases at J, with 8 bases between the two ends. Germline values: CDR1 MDHEN, CDR2 SYDVKM. This CDR3 comprises 13 residues. The DNA of the CDR3 is TGTGCCAGCAGTTTCGGTAGCCACTATGGCTACACCTTC. Its translation is CASSFGSHYGYTF.

This chain uses TRBV24-1 with TRBJ2-6; maybe TRBD1 (6 bases). V lost 9 bases and J lost 2, with 10 bases in between. Germline assignment: CDR1 KGHDR and CDR2 SFDVKD. The length of the CDR3 is 14 residues. DNA of the CDR3: TGTGCCACCGGCAGGGGTCCTGGGGCCAACGTCCTGACTTTC. This codes for CATGRGPGANVLTF.

V and J are TRBV11-2 and TRBJ1-2; 7 bases are shared with TRBD1. V was clipped by 5 bases and J by 0 bases; unmatched bases: 6. CDR3 size: 15 residues. In germline, CDR1 is SGHAT, CDR2 FQNNGV. The CDR3 DNA is TGTGCCAGCAGCGTGGGACAGCGAGCTAACTATGGCTACACCTTC. This translates into CASSVGQRANYGYTF. The full variable domain, with the rest looked up from reference TRBV11-2 and TRBJ1-2, is EAGVAQSPRYKIIEKRQSVAFWCNPISGHATLYWYQQILGQGPKLLIQFQNNGVVDDSQLPKDRFSAERLKGVDSTLKIQPAKLEDSAVYLCASSVGQRANYGYTFGSGTRLTVV.

There are a few counts of this clone. V usage is TRBV20-1 and J usage is TRBJ1-5; the D gene is possibly TRBD1 (5 bases). V was cut by 3 bases and J by 2 bases, with 8 bases left in between. CDR3 size: 13 residues. The germline gives CDR1 DFQATT, CDR2 SNEGSKA (reference sequence). CDR3: CSASGRGNQPQHF. CDR3 DNA: TGCAGTGCTAGTGGCAGGGGCAATCAGCCCCAGCATTTT.

The V gene is TRBV10-3, the J gene TRBJ1-1; TRBD1 matches 8 bases. The germline CDR1 and CDR2 sequences are ENHRY and SYGVKD. V was clipped by 4 bases and J by 1 base; unmatched bases: 5. The CDR3 extends over 15 amino acids. As DNA, the CDR3 is TGTGCCATCAGTGTTACAGGGGGGGAGAACACTGAAGCTTTCTTT. Its translation: CAISVTGGENTEAFF.

This clone was detected only a few times. The genes are TRBV7-9 and TRBJ1-3; D is uncertain. V shed 4 bases and J shed 2 bases, with 15 bases lying between them. The V gene's germline CDR1 is SEHNR and CDR2 FQNEAQ (reference sequence). This CDR3 contains 16 residues. The CDR3 DNA sequence: TGTGCCAGCAGCTCTTTCGCCAGAGACACTGGAAACACCATATATTTT. This codes for CASSSFARDTGNTIYF.

The chain uses TRBV19 and TRBJ2-1; the D is unclear. Germline CDR1 reads LNHDA; CDR2 reads SQIVND (reference sequence). V shed 6 bases and J shed 13 bases, with 16 bases lying between them. This CDR3 has 12 amino acids. The CDR3 sequence is CASSLWNQPQFF. CDR3 coding DNA: TGTGCCAGTAGCTTGTGGAACCAACCTCAGTTCTTC.

In the case of this clone: In the same sample, other DNA sequences code for this CDR3. The genes are TRBV7-3 and TRBJ1-1; D ambiguous. This CDR3 has 13 amino acids. V dropped 2 bases and J dropped 5 bases, with 9 bases sitting between them. Looked up from germline, CDR1 is SGHTA and CDR2 is FQGTGA. The CDR3 protein is CASSLRGQTEAFF. CDR3 sequence (DNA): TGTGCCAGCAGCTTACGTGGGCAGACTGAAGCTTTCTTT. Full variable domain (remainder filled in from reference TRBV7-3 and TRBJ1-1): GAGVSQTPSNKVTEKGKYVELRCDPISGHTALYWYRQSLGQGPEFLIYFQGTGAADDSGLPNDRFFAVRPEGSVSTLKIQRTERGDSAVYLCASSLRGQTEAFFGQGTRLTVV.

The chain joins TRBV14 to TRBJ1-1, with 7 bases fitting TRBD1. Germline CDR1 and CDR2: SGHDN and FVKESK. The CDR3 has 17 residues. With V trimmed by 4 bases and J by 2 bases, 13 bases remained unmatched. The CDR3, as DNA: TGTGCCAGCAGCCCCATCCGAGGGGGCGTTCATAACACTGAAGCTTTCTTT. Protein product: CASSPIRGGVHNTEAFF.

This chain links TRBV2 with TRBJ1-1; D is undetermined. The V end lost 0 bases, the J end lost 0 bases, and 5 bases lay between the germline ends. This CDR3 comprises 14 residues. The germline gives CDR1 SNHLY, CDR2 FYNNEI. The CDR3 spells CASSEASMNTEAFF. The CDR3 DNA reads as TGTGCCAGCAGTGAAGCGTCAATGAACACTGAAGCTTTCTTT.

For the CDR3, the DNA is TGTGCCAGCAGCACGCGCCCGGGACAGAATTCACCCCTCCACTTT. Protein product: CASSTRPGQNSPLHF. The chain uses TRBV7-6 and TRBJ1-6, with 7 positions matching TRBD1. The CDR3 spans 15 residues. Germline V gene data show CDR1 as SGHVS and CDR2 as FNYEAQ. V lost 5 bases, J lost 7 bases, and 8 bases stayed unmatched.